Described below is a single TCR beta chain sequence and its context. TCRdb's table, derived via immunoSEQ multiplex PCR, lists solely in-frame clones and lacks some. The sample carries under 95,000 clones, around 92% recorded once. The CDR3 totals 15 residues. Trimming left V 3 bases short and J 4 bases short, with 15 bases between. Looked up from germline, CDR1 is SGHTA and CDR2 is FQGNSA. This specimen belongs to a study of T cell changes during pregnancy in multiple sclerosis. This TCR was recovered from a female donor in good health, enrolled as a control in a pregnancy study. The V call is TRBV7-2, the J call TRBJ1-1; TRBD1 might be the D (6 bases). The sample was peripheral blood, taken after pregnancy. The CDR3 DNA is TGTGCCAGCAGCTTTAGGGGCATACAGGGCACTGAAGCTTTCTTT. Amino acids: CASSFRGIQGTEAFF.